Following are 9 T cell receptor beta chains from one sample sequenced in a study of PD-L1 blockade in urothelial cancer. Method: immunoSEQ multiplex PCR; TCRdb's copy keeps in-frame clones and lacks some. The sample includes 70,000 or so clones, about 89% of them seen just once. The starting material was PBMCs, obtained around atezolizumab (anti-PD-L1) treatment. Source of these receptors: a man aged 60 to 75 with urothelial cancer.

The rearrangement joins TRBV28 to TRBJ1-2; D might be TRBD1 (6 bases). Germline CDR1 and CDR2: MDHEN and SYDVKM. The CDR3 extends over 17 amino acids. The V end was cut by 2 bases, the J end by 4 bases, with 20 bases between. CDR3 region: CASSLAQGLGGSYGYTF. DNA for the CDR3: TGTGCCAGCAGTTTAGCGCAGGGACTAGGGGGGAGCTATGGCTACACCTTC.

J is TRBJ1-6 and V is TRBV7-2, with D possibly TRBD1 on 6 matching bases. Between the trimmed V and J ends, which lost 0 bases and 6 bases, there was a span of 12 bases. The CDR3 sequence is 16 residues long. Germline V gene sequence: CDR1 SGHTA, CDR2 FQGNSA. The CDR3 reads CASSLAGGAFNSPLHF. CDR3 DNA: TGTGCCAGCAGCTTAGCCGGGGGGGCTTTTAATTCACCCCTCCACTTT.

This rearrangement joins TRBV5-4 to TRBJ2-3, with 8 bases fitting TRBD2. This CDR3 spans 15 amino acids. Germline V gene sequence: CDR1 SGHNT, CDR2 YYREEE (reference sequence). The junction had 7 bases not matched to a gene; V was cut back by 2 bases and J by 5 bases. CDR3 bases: TGTGCCAGCAGCTTAGCGGGAGCAGGGCAAGATACGCAGTATTTT. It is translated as CASSLAGAGQDTQYF.

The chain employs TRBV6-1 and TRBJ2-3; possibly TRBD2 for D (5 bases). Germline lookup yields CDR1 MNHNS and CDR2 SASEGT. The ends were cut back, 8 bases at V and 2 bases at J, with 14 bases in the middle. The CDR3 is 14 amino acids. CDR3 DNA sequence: TGTGCCAGCTCAAACAAGGGAGTCACAGATACGCAGTATTTT. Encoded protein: CASSNKGVTDTQYF.

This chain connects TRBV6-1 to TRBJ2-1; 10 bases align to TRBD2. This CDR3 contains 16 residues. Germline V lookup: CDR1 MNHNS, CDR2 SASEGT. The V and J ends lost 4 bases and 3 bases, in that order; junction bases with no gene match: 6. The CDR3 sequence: CASSASLAGVYNEQFF. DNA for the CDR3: TGTGCCAGCAGTGCTTCGCTAGCGGGGGTCTACAATGAGCAGTTCTTC.

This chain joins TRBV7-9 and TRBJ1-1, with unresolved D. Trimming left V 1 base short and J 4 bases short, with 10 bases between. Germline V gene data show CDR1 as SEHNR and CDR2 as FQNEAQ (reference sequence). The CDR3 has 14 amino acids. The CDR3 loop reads CASSLVPGITEAFF. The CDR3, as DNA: TGTGCCAGCAGCTTAGTCCCGGGGATCACTGAAGCTTTCTTT.

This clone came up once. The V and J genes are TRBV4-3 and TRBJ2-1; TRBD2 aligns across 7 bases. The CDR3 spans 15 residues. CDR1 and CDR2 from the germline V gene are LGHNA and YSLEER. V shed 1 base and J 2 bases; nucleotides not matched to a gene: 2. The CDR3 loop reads CASSQVGGAYNEQFF. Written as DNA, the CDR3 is TGCGCCAGCAGCCAAGTTGGGGGGGCCTACAATGAGCAGTTCTTC.

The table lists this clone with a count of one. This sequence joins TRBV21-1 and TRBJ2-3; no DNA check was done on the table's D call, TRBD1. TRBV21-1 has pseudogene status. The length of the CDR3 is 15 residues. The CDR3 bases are TGTGCCAGCAGACACCGGGACAGTCCCACAGATACGCAGTATTTT. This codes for CASRHRDSPTDTQYF.

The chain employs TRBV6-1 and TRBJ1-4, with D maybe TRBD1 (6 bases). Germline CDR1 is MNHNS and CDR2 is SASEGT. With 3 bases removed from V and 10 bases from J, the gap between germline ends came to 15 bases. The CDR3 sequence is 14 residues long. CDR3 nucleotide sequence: TGTGCCAGCAGTGAGTACCAGGGGTTCGCAAAACTGTTTTTT. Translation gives CASSEYQGFAKLFF.